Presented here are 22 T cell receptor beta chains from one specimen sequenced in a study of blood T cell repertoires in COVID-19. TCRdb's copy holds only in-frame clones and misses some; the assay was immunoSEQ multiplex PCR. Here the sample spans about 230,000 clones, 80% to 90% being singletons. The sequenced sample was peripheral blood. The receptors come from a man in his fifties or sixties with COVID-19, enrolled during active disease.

CDR3 bases: TGTGCCAGCAGCCCAGGGACAGCCTATGGCTACACCTTC. This codes for CASSPGTAYGYTF. V and J are TRBV7-3 and TRBJ1-2; 7 nucleotides align to TRBD1. Germline CDR1 and CDR2: SGHTA and FQGTGA. V shed 5 bases, J shed 4 bases, and the junction held 4 bases outside the gene matches. The CDR3 is made up of 13 amino acids.

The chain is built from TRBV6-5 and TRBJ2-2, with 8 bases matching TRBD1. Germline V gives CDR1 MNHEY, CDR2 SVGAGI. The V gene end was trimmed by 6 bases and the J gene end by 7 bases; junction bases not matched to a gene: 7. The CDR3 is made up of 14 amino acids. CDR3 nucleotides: TGTGCCAGCAGAAACAGGGGGGATAGCGGGGAGCTGTTTTTT. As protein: CASRNRGDSGELFF.

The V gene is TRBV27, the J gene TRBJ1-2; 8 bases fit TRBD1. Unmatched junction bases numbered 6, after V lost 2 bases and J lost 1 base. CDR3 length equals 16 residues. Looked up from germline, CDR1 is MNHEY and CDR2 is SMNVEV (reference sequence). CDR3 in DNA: TGTGCCAGCAGTTTAAGGGCAGGGGGCCTTAACTATGGCTACACCTTC. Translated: CASSLRAGGLNYGYTF.

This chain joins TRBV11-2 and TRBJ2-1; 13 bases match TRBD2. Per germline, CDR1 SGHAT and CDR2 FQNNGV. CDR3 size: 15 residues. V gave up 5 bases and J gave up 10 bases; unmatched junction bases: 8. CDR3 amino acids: CASSLLAGGLGEQFF. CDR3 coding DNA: TGTGCCAGCAGCCTACTAGCGGGGGGGCTGGGGGAGCAGTTCTTC.

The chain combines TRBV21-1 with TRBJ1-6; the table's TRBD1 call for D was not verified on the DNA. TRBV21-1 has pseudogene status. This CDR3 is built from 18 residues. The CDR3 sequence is CASSKLDTPSSYNSPLHF. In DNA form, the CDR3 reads TGTGCCAGCAGCAAACTCGACACCCCGAGCTCCTATAATTCACCCCTCCACTTT.

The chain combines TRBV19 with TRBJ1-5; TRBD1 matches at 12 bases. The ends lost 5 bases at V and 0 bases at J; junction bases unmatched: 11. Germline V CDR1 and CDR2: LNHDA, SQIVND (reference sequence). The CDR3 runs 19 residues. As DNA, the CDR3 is TGTGCCAGTAGTTTCCGGGACAGGGGGCGTCGGGTTAGCAATCAGCCCCAGCATTTT. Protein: CASSFRDRGRRVSNQPQHF.

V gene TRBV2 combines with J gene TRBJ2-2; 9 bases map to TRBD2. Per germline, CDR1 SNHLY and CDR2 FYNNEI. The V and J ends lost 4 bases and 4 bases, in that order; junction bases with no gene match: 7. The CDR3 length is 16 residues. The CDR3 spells CASSGDSGGSTGELFF. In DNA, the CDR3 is TGTGCCAGCAGTGGAGACAGCGGGGGGAGCACCGGGGAGCTGTTTTTT.

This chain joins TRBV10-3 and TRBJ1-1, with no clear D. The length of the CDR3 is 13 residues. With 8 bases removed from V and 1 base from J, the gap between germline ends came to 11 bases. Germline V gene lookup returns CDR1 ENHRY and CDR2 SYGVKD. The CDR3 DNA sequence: TGTGCCATCGGTTCGAGTAGGAACACTGAAGCTTTCTTT. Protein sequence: CAIGSSRNTEAFF.

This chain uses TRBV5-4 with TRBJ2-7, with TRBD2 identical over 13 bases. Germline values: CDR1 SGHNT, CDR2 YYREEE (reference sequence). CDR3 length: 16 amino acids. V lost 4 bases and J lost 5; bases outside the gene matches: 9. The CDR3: CASSPRLAGGINEQYF. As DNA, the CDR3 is TGTGCCAGCAGCCCTCGACTAGCGGGAGGTATAAACGAGCAGTACTTC.

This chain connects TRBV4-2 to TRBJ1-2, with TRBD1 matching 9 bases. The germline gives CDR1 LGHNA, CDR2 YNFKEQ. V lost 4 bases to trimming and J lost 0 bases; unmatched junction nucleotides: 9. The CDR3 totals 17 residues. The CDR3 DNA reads TGTGCCAGCAGCCCCAACCCACGGACAGGGGCTAACTATGGCTACACCTTC. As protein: CASSPNPRTGANYGYTF.

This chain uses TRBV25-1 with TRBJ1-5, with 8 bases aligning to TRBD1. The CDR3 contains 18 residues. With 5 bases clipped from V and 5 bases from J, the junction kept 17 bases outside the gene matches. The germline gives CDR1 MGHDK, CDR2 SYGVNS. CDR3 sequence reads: CASSNVQGDSVFHQPQHF. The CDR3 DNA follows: TGTGCCAGCAGTAACGTACAGGGGGACTCAGTCTTTCATCAGCCCCAGCATTTT.

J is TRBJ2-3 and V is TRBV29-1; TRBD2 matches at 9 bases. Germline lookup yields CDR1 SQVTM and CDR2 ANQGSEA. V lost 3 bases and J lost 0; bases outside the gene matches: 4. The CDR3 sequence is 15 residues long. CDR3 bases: TGCAGCGTTGACGGGCGGGAGGGGAGCACAGATACGCAGTATTTT. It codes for CSVDGREGSTDTQYF.

The CDR3 DNA is TGTGCCTGGAGTTTCCCCGGCAGGGGGCACACTGAAGCTTTCTTT. This translates into CAWSFPGRGHTEAFF. The rearrangement joins TRBV30 to TRBJ1-1; 8 nucleotides align to TRBD1. Germline V gives CDR1 GTSNPN, CDR2 SVGIG (reference sequence). After removal of 2 bases from V and 3 bases from J, the junction contained 8 bases not matched to a gene. The CDR3 is 15 amino acids.

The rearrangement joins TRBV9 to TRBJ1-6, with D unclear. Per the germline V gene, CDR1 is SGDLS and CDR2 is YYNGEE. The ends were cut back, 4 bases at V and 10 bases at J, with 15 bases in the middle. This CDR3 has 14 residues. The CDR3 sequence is CASSTRWGGSPLHF. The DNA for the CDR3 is TGTGCCAGCAGCACCCGCTGGGGAGGATCACCCCTCCACTTT. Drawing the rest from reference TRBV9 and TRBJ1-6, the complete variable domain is DSGVTQTPKHLITATGQRVTLRCSPRSGDLSVYWYQQSLDQGLQFLIQYYNGEERAKGNILERFSAQQFPDLHSELNLSSLELGDSALYFCASSTRWGGSPLHFGNGTRLTVT.

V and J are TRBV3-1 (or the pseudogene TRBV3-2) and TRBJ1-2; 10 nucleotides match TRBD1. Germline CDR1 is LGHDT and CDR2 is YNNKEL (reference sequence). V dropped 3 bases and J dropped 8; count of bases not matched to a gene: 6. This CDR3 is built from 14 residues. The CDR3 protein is CASSQAGTGEGYTF. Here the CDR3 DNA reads TGTGCCAGCAGCCAGGCAGGGACAGGGGAAGGCTACACCTTC.

The CDR3 DNA sequence: TGTGCCAGTAGTATAGGCACGGGACAGGGGGGCGACTATGGCTACACCTTC. Translated, it gives CASSIGTGQGGDYGYTF. This chain links TRBV19 with TRBJ1-2; 11 bases agree with TRBD1. Germline CDR1 reads LNHDA; CDR2 reads SQIVND (reference sequence). The CDR3 sequence is 17 residues long. After removal of 1 base from V and 3 bases from J, the junction contained 7 bases not matched to a gene.

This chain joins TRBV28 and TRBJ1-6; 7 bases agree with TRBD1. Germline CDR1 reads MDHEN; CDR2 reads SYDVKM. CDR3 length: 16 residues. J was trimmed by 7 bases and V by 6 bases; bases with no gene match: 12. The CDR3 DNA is TGTGCCAGCAGGAAAGCTGGGACAGCGTTCAATTCACCCCTCCACTTT. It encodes CASRKAGTAFNSPLHF.

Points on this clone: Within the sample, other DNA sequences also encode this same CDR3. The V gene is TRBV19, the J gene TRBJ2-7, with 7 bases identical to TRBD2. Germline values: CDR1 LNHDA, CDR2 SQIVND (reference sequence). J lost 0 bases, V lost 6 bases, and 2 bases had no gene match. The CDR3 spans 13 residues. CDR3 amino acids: CASSRGGSYEQYF. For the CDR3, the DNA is TGTGCCAGTAGCCGCGGGGGCTCCTACGAGCAGTACTTC.

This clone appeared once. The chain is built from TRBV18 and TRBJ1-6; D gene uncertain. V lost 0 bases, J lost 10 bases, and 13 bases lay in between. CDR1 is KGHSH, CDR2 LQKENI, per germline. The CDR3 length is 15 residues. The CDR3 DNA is TGTGCCAGCTCACCACCAACCATAGGGAGCTCACCCCTCCACTTT. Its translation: CASSPPTIGSSPLHF. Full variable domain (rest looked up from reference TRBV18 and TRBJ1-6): NAGVMQNPRHLVRRRGQEARLRCSPMKGHSHVYWYRQLPEEGLKFMVYLQKENIIDESGMPKERFSAEFPKEGPSILRIQQVVRGDSAAYFCASSPPTIGSSPLHFGNGTRLTVT.

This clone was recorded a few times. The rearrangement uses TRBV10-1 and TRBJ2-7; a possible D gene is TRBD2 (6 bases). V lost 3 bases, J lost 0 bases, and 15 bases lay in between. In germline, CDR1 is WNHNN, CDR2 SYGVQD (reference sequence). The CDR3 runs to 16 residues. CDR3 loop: CASSESGGASSYEQYF. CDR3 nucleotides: TGCGCCAGCAGTGAATCGGGCGGGGCCAGCTCCTACGAGCAGTACTTC.

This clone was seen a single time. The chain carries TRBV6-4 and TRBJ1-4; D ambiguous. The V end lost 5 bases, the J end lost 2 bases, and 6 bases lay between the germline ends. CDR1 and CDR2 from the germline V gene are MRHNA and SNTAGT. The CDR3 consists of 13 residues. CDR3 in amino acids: CASSTGTNEKLFF. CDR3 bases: TGTGCCAGCAGTACGGGGACTAATGAAAAACTGTTTTTT.

CDR3 sequence reads: CAISGPGTGETEAFF. The CDR3 DNA reads as TGTGCCATCAGCGGCCCCGGGACAGGGGAAACTGAAGCTTTCTTT. The chain employs TRBV10-3 and TRBJ1-1, with TRBD1 identical over 10 bases. The CDR3 is 15 amino acids. V gave up 6 bases and J gave up 5 bases; unmatched junction bases: 9. Germline loops: CDR1 ENHRY, CDR2 SYGVKD.